This TCR beta chain is from a study of T-cell memory formation after mild COVID-19. Overall study results and limits: Mostly located in CM and EM were contracting CD4+ clones, with contracting CD8+ clones located in EMRA. The SARS-CoV-2 specificity of second-wave clones reaching peak at day 37 remained unverified.

This clonotype was found a few times. Antigen unknown. TCRdb reprocessed the 5' RACE reads with MiXCR, giving one entry per CDR3 protein. The sample lists 350,000 to 500,000 distinct CDR3 sequences; more than 15% were seen once. Germline V gene data show CDR1 as SGHTA and CDR2 as FQGNSA. The CDR3 totals 14 residues. Trimming left V 0 bases short and J 8 bases short, with 13 bases between. This sequence originates from a young man who had mild COVID-19 (a few samples of this study predate the infection). Cell type and time point are not known. Sequencing was performed on PBMCs or a T cell subset sorted from them (not recorded which). The chain combines TRBV7-2 with TRBJ1-2; the D is unclear. The CDR3 is CASSLATGLGGYTF. Written as DNA, the CDR3 is TGTGCCAGCAGCTTAGCAACTGGACTAGGCGGCTACACCTTC.